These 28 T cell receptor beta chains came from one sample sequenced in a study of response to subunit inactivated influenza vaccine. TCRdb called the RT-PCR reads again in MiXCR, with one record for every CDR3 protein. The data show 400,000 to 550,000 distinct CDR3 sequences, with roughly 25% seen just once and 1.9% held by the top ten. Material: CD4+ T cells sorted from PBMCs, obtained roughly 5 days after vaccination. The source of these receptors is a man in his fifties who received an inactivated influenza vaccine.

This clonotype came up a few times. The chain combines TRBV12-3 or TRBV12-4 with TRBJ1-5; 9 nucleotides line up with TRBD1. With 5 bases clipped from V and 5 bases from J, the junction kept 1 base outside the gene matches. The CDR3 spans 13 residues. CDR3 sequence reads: CASSTGGHQPQHF. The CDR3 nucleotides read TGTGCCAGCAGTACAGGGGGCCATCAGCCCCAGCATTTT.

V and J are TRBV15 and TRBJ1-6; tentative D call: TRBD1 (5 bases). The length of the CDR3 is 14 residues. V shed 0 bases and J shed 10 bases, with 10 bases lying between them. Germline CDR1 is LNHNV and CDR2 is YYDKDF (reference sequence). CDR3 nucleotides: TGTGCCACCAGCAGAGATGGGACTAAGTCACCCCTCCACTTT. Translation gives CATSRDGTKSPLHF.

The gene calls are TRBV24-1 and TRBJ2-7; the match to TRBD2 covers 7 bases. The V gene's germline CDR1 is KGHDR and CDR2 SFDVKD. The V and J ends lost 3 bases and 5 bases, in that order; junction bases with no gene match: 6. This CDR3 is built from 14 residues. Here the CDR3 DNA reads TGTGCCACCAGTGATCCAGGGAGGGACCACGAGCAGTACTTC. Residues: CATSDPGRDHEQYF.

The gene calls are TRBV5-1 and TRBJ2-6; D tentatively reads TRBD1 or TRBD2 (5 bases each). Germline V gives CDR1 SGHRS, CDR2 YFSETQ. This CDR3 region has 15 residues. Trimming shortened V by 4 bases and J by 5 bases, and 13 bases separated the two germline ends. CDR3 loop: CASSGDGMRANVLTF. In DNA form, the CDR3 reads TGCGCCAGCAGCGGGGACGGAATGAGGGCCAACGTCCTGACTTTC. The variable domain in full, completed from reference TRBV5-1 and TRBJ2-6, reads KAGVTQTPRYLIKTRGQQVTLSCSPISGHRSVSWYQQTPGQGLQFLFEYFSETQRNKGNFPGRFSGRQFSNSRSEMNVSTLELGDSALYLCASSGDGMRANVLTFGAGSRLTVL.

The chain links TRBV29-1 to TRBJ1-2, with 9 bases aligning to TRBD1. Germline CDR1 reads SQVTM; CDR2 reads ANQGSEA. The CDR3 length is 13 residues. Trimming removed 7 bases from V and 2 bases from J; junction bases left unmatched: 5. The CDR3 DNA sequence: TGCAGCGCGAATGGACAGGGGAACTATGGCTACACCTTC. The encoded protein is CSANGQGNYGYTF.

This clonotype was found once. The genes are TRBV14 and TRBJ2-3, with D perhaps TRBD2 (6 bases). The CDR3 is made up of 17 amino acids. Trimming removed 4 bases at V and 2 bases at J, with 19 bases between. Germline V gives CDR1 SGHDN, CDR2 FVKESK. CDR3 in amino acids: CASSPQSGSYPTDTQYF. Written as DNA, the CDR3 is TGTGCCAGCAGCCCCCAAAGCGGGTCCTACCCCACAGATACGCAGTATTTT.

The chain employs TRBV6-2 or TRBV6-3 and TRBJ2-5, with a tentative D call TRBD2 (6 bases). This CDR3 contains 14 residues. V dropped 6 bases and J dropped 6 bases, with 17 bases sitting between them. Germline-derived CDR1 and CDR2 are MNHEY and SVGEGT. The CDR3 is CASRFSGGRKTQYF. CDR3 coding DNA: TGTGCCAGCAGATTTAGCGGAGGACGAAAGACCCAGTACTTC.

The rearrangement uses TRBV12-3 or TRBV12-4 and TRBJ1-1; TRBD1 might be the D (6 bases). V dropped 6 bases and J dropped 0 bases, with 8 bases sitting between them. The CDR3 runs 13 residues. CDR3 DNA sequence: TGTGCCAGCAGGCCAGGGGTGAACACTGAAGCTTTCTTT. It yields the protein CASRPGVNTEAFF.

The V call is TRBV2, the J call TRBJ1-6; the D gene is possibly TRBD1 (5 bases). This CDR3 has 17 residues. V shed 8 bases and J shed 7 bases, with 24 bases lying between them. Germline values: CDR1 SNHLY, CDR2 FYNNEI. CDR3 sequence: CASGAPGILIINSPLHF. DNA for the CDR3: TGTGCCAGCGGTGCTCCAGGGATCCTCATAATAAATTCACCCCTCCACTTT.

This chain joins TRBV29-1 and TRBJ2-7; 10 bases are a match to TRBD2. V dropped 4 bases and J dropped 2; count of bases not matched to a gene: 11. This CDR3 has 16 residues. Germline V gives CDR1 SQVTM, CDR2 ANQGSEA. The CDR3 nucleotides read TGCAGCGTTGGCGGGATGACTAGCGGGCCAACCTACGAGCAGTACTTC. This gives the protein CSVGGMTSGPTYEQYF.

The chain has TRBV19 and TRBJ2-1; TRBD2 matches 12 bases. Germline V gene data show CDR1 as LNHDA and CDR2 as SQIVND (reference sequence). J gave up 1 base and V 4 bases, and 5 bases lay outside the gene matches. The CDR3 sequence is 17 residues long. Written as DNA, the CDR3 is TGTGCCAGTAGTAAGGGACTAGCGGGTTCATCCTACAATGAGCAGTTCTTC. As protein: CASSKGLAGSSYNEQFF.

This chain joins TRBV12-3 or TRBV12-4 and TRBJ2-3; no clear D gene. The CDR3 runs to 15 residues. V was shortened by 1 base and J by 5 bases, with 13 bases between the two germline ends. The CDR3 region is CASSLGLHLGDTQYF. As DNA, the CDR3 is TGTGCCAGCAGTTTAGGCCTCCACCTCGGAGATACGCAGTATTTT.

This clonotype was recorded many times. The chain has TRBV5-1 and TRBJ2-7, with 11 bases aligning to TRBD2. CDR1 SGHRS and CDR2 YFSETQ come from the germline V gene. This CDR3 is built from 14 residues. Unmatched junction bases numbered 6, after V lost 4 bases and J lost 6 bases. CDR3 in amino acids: CASSPTSGGSEQYF. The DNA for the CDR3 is TGCGCCAGCAGCCCTACTAGCGGGGGAAGCGAGCAGTACTTC. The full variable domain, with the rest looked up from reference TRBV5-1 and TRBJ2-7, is KAGVTQTPRYLIKTRGQQVTLSCSPISGHRSVSWYQQTPGQGLQFLFEYFSETQRNKGNFPGRFSGRQFSNSRSEMNVSTLELGDSALYLCASSPTSGGSEQYFGPGTRLTVT.

CDR3 coding DNA: TGTGCCAGCAGAGGACAGGGAAGATCCTACTACGAGCAGTACTTC. Translated: CASRGQGRSYYEQYF. The chain uses TRBV6-2 or TRBV6-3 and TRBJ2-7; 8 nucleotides line up with TRBD1. Trimming cost V 6 bases and J 3 bases; bases outside gene matches: 10. The CDR3 is 15 amino acids. Germline CDR1 and CDR2: MNHEY and SVGEGT.

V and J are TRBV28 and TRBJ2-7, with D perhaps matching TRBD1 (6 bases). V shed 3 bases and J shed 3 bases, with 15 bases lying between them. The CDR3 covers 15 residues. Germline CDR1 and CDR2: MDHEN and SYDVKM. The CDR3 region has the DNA TGTGCCAGCAGTTTCGCGCTCAAGGGGGACTACGAGCAGTACTTC. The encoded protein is CASSFALKGDYEQYF.

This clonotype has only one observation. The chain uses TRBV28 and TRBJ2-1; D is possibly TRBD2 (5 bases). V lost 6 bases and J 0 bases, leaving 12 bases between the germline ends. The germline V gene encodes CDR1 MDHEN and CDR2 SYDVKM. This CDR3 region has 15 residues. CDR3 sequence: CASSPHRGSYNEQFF. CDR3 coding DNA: TGTGCCAGCAGCCCACACCGGGGCTCCTACAATGAGCAGTTCTTC. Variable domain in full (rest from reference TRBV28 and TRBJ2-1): DVKVTQSSRYLVKRTGEKVFLECVQDMDHENMFWYRQDPGLGLRLIYFSYDVKMKEKGDIPEGYSVSREKKERFSLILESASTNQTSMYLCASSPHRGSYNEQFFGPGTRLTVL.

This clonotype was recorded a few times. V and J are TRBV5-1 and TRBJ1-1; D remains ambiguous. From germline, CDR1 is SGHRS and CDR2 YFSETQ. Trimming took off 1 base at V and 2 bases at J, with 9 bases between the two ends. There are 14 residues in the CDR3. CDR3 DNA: TGCGCCAGCAGCTTGAGCGTCGTTAACACTGAAGCTTTCTTT. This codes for CASSLSVVNTEAFF.

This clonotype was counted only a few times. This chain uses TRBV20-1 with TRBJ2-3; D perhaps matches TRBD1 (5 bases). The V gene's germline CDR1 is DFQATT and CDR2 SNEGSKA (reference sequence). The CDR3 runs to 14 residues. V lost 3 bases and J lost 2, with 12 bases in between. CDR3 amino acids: CSASVGHSTDTQYF. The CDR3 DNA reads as TGCAGTGCTAGCGTGGGGCACTCCACAGATACGCAGTATTTT.

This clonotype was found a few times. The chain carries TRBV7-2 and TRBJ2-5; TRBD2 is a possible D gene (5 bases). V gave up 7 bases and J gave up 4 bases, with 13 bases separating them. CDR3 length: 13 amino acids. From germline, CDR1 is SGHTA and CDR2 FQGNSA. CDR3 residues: CASTQGGGETQYF. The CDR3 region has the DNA TGTGCCAGCACACAAGGAGGAGGAGAGACCCAGTACTTC. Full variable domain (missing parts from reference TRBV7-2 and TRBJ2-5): GAGVSQSPSNKVTEKGKDVELRCDPISGHTALYWYRQSLGQGLEFLIYFQGNSAPDKSGLPSDRFSAERTGGSVSTLTIQRTQQEDSAVYLCASTQGGGETQYFGPGTRLLVL.

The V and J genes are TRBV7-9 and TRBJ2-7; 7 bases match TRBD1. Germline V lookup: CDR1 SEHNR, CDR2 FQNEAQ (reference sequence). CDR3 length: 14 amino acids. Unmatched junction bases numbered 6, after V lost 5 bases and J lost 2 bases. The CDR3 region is CASSLGTAPYEQYF. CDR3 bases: TGTGCCAGCAGCCTAGGGACAGCACCCTACGAGCAGTACTTC.

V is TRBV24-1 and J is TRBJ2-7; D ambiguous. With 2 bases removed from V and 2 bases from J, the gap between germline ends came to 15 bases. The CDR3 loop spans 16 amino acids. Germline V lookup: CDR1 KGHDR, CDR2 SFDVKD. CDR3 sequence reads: CATSDSTRPGPYEQYF. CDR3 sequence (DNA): TGTGCCACCAGTGATTCGACACGTCCCGGTCCCTACGAGCAGTACTTC.

Here the CDR3 DNA reads TGTGCCAGCAGCCTAAAGCGGGACGGGACCCAGTACTTC. Its translation is CASSLKRDGTQYF. V and J are TRBV7-2 and TRBJ2-5; 7 bases are shared with TRBD2. CDR3 length: 13 residues. The V segment lost 5 bases and the J segment 7 bases; nucleotides outside the gene matches: 7. Germline-derived CDR1 and CDR2 are SGHTA and FQGNSA.

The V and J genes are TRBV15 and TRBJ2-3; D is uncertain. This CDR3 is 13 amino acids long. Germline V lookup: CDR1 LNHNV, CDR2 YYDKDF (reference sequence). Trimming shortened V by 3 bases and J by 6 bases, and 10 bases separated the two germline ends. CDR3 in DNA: TGTGCCACCAGCAGGGAGTTGGTCGATACGCAGTATTTT. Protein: CATSRELVDTQYF.

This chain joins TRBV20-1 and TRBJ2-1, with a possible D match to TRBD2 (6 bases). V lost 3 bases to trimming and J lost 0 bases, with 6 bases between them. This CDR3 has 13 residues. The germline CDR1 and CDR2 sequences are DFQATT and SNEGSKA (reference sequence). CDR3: CSASSGSYNEQFF. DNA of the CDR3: TGCAGTGCTAGTAGCGGCTCCTACAATGAGCAGTTCTTC.

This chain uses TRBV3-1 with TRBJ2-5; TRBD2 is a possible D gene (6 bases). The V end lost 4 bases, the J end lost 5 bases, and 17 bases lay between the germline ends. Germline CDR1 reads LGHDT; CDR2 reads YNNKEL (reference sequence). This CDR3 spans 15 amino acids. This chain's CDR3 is CASSLQRGGGETQYF. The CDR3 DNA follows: TGTGCCAGCAGCCTCCAAAGGGGAGGCGGGGAGACCCAGTACTTC.

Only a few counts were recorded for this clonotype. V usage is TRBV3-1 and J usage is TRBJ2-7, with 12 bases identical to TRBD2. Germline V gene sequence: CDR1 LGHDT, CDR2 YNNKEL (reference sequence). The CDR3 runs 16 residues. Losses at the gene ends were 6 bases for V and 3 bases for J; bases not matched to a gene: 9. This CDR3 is CASSPKGGLAGYEQYF. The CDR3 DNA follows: TGTGCCAGCAGTCCGAAGGGGGGACTAGCGGGCTACGAGCAGTACTTC.

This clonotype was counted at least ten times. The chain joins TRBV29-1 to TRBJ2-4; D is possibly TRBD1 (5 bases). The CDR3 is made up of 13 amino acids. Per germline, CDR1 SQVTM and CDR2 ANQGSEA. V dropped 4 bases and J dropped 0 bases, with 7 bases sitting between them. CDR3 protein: CSVVGLAKNIQYF. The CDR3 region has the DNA TGCAGCGTTGTGGGGCTAGCCAAAAACATTCAGTACTTC. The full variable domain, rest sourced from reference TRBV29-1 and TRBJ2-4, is SAVISQKPSRDICQRGTSLTIQCQVDSQVTMMFWYRQQPGQSLTLIATANQGSEATYESGFVIDKFPISRPNLTFSTLTVSNMSPEDSSIYLCSVVGLAKNIQYFGAGTRLSVL.

The CDR3 here is CASRDRRTYEQYF. The CDR3 DNA follows: TGTGCCAGCAGGGACAGGCGAACCTACGAGCAGTACTTC. The chain uses TRBV6-2 or TRBV6-3 and TRBJ2-7; 7 bases agree with TRBD1. Germline assignment: CDR1 MNHEY and CDR2 SVGEGT. J lost 2 bases, V lost 6 bases, and 4 bases had no gene match. The CDR3 contains 13 residues.